Shown below are 25 T cell receptor beta chains from a single sample sequenced in a study of technical replicates of blood from a handful of donors. Profiled with immunoSEQ multiplex PCR; TCRdb holds only in-frame clones, not every one. The table has about 60,000 clones, more than 85% seen once; the top ten hold approximately 4.5%. Sequencing was done on a sample of PBMCs. These receptors originate from a human donor in good health. Some clones in this sample may be carry-over from other donors' samples.

This clone has a count of ten or more. The chain employs TRBV11-2 and TRBJ2-1, with a possible D match to TRBD1 (6 bases). CDR1 and CDR2 (germline): SGHAT, FQNNGV. The CDR3 has 16 residues. Trimming shortened V by 1 base and J by 5 bases, and 15 bases separated the two germline ends. In nucleotides, the CDR3 is TGTGCCAGCAGCTTAGTAGCAGGACAGTGGAACAATGAGCAGTTCTTC. Protein sequence: CASSLVAGQWNNEQFF.

The J gene is TRBJ1-2, the V gene TRBV7-2; D may be TRBD1 (6 bases). The CDR3 sequence is 15 residues long. V was clipped by 4 bases and J by 2 bases, with 14 bases between them. Per the germline V gene, CDR1 is SGHTA and CDR2 is FQGNSA. CDR3 residues: CASSSDWTANYGYTF. CDR3 coding DNA: TGTGCCAGCAGCTCGGACTGGACAGCGAACTATGGCTACACCTTC.

This rearrangement joins TRBV7-9 to TRBJ1-6; D unclear. CDR1 is SEHNR, CDR2 FQNEAQ, per germline (reference sequence). Trimming pared 5 bases from V and 7 bases from J, leaving 21 bases between. There are 17 residues in the CDR3. Written as DNA, the CDR3 is TGTGCCAGCAGCCATCCCCCCGGTATTTCAGGCAATTCACCCCTCCACTTT. Encoded protein: CASSHPPGISGNSPLHF.

The CDR3 loop reads CASSVAADRAGEKLFF. In DNA, the CDR3 is TGTGCCAGCAGCGTCGCCGCCGACAGGGCGGGCGAAAAACTGTTTTTT. The chain combines TRBV7-9 with TRBJ1-4; TRBD1 agrees at 7 bases. Germline assignment: CDR1 SEHNR and CDR2 FQNEAQ (reference sequence). The V gene end was trimmed by 5 bases and the J gene end by 8 bases; junction bases not matched to a gene: 14. The CDR3 covers 16 residues.

The rearrangement links TRBV7-9 to TRBJ1-5; a weak D match, TRBD1 (6 bases). Germline V gene data show CDR1 as SEHNR and CDR2 as FQNEAQ (reference sequence). V was trimmed by 0 bases and J by 2 bases, leaving 14 bases between them. This CDR3 is built from 17 residues. Here the CDR3 DNA reads TGTGCCAGCAGCTTAGCCAGGGGCGGGCCTGGCAATCAGCCCCAGCATTTT. Translated: CASSLARGGPGNQPQHF.

The chain is built from TRBV6-5 and TRBJ2-7; 7 bases align to TRBD2. Unmatched junction bases numbered 5, after V lost 0 bases and J lost 3 bases. The CDR3 has 15 amino acids. Germline V gene data show CDR1 as MNHEY and CDR2 as SVGAGI. Written as DNA, the CDR3 is TGTGCCAGCAGTTACTCCACTAGCGAGAACTACGAGCAGTACTTC. Residues: CASSYSTSENYEQYF.

This sequence joins TRBV20-1 and TRBJ1-2; D call uncertain. This CDR3 is built from 11 residues. Germline CDR1 is DFQATT and CDR2 is SNEGSKA (reference sequence). V was clipped by 6 bases and J by 7 bases, with 12 bases between them. The CDR3 sequence is CSAITGSGYTF. Here the CDR3 DNA reads TGCAGTGCCATCACGGGTTCTGGCTACACCTTC.

The genes are TRBV20-1 and TRBJ2-7; D is possibly TRBD2 (6 bases). The CDR3 extends over 11 amino acids. Germline V gives CDR1 DFQATT, CDR2 SNEGSKA (reference sequence). Trimming removed 6 bases from V and 7 bases from J, with 13 bases in between. The CDR3 nucleotides read TGCAGTGCGAGACTAGATTATGAGCAGTACTTC. It translates to CSARLDYEQYF.

The chain uses TRBV21-1 and TRBJ1-1. TRBV21-1 is labeled a pseudogene. The CDR3 length is 15 residues. The CDR3 is CASSKALRPPRRAFF. CDR3 nucleotide sequence: TGTGCCAGCAGCAAAGCGCTTCGTCCCCCGAGGAGAGCTTTCTTT.

CDR3 in amino acids: CASRPGGTEAFF. CDR3 coding DNA: TGTGCCAGTAGACCGGGGGGCACTGAAGCTTTCTTT. V gene TRBV19 combines with J gene TRBJ1-1; tentative D call: TRBD1 (5 bases). CDR3 length: 12 amino acids. V was trimmed by 6 bases and J by 4 bases, leaving 9 bases between them. Germline CDR1 and CDR2: LNHDA and SQIVND (reference sequence).

The chain is built from TRBV9 and TRBJ2-1, with D perhaps matching TRBD1 (5 bases). CDR1 and CDR2 from the germline V gene are SGDLS and YYNGEE. CDR3 length: 15 amino acids. V was shortened by 0 bases and J by 2 bases, with 9 bases between the two germline ends. The CDR3 DNA reads TGTGCCAGCAGCGTAGAAGGGGCAGCCTACAATGAGCAGTTCTTC. Encoded protein: CASSVEGAAYNEQFF.

This clone was seen only once. The rearrangement links TRBV4-3 to TRBJ2-1; 13 bases map to TRBD2. The CDR3 is made up of 16 amino acids. V gave up 5 bases and J gave up 10 bases; unmatched junction bases: 11. The germline CDR1 and CDR2 sequences are LGHNA and YSLEER. CDR3 DNA: TGCGCCAGCAGCACTAGCGGGGGGGCTGTGATCGGAGAGCAGTTCTTC. It translates to CASSTSGGAVIGEQFF.

The genes are TRBV7-2 and TRBJ1-5; D is uncertain. This CDR3 region has 16 residues. V dropped 2 bases and J dropped 0 bases, with 11 bases sitting between them. Looked up from germline, CDR1 is SGHTA and CDR2 is FQGNSA. The CDR3 here is CASSLTTFYSNQPQHF. CDR3 in DNA: TGTGCCAGCAGCTTAACCACATTTTATAGCAATCAGCCCCAGCATTTT.

The chain recombines TRBV7-3 with TRBJ2-1; TRBD2 agrees at 11 bases. V lost 4 bases to trimming and J lost 7 bases; unmatched junction nucleotides: 15. The CDR3 consists of 18 residues. Germline assignment: CDR1 SGHTA and CDR2 FQGTGA. CDR3 bases: TGTGCCAGCAGCTGGGCCCCTAGCGGGGGGCGGTATGGTAATGAGCAGTTCTTC. This codes for CASSWAPSGGRYGNEQFF. Full variable domain (outside the CDR3, taken from reference TRBV7-3 and TRBJ2-1): GAGVSQTPSNKVTEKGKYVELRCDPISGHTALYWYRQSLGQGPEFLIYFQGTGAADDSGLPNDRFFAVRPEGSVSTLKIQRTERGDSAVYLCASSWAPSGGRYGNEQFFGPGTRLTVL.

The chain is built from TRBV11-1 and TRBJ2-7; 8 nucleotides agree with TRBD2. The V gene end was trimmed by 5 bases and the J gene end by 2 bases; junction bases not matched to a gene: 5. The germline V gene has CDR1 SGHAT and CDR2 FQDESV (reference sequence). The CDR3 runs 14 residues. CDR3 residues: CASSPPGGAYEQYF. CDR3 coding DNA: TGTGCCAGCAGCCCCCCGGGGGGGGCCTACGAGCAGTACTTC.

With respect to this clone: This CDR3 is also generated by other DNA sequences in the sample. The gene calls are TRBV11-2 and TRBJ2-3, with 9 bases fitting TRBD2. The CDR3 totals 15 residues. J was trimmed by 4 bases and V by 6 bases; bases with no gene match: 8. Germline V CDR1 and CDR2: SGHAT, FQNNGV. As DNA, the CDR3 is TGTGCCAGCAGTTTAAATAGCGGGAGAGCAGATACGCAGTATTTT. The encoded protein is CASSLNSGRADTQYF.

CDR3 coding DNA: TGCAGCGAAAGACTAGCGGGAGGGGATACGCAGTATTTT. Amino acid sequence: CSERLAGGDTQYF. V and J are TRBV29-1 and TRBJ2-3, with 14 bases that match TRBD2. The CDR3 is made up of 13 amino acids. Germline CDR1 and CDR2: SQVTM and ANQGSEA. Unmatched junction bases numbered 3, after V lost 7 bases and J lost 6 bases.

The chain combines TRBV7-8 with TRBJ2-1; 7 bases fit TRBD2. V shed 5 bases and J 8 bases; nucleotides not matched to a gene: 9. The germline CDR1 and CDR2 sequences are SGHVS and FQNEAQ. CDR3 size: 14 residues. The DNA for the CDR3 is TGTGCCAGCAGCCATCCGCGGGGGTTTCATGAGCAGTTCTTC. Translated, it gives CASSHPRGFHEQFF.

The J gene is TRBJ1-1, the V gene TRBV7-3; D not resolved. The CDR3 consists of 13 residues. Germline V CDR1 and CDR2: SGHTA, FQGTGA. With 5 bases removed from V and 8 bases from J, the gap between germline ends came to 15 bases. The chain's CDR3 is CASSRLGRDEAFF. Here the CDR3 DNA reads TGTGCCAGCAGCCGTCTGGGCCGAGACGAAGCTTTCTTT. The full variable domain, rest sourced from reference TRBV7-3 and TRBJ1-1, is GAGVSQTPSNKVTEKGKYVELRCDPISGHTALYWYRQSLGQGPEFLIYFQGTGAADDSGLPNDRFFAVRPEGSVSTLKIQRTERGDSAVYLCASSRLGRDEAFFGQGTRLTVV.

This clone has just one count. The chain links TRBV6-5 to TRBJ1-2, with TRBD1 as a possible D gene (5 bases). The germline V gene has CDR1 MNHEY and CDR2 SVGAGI. V lost 1 base, J lost 7 bases, and 10 bases lay in between. CDR3 length: 13 residues. CDR3 protein: CASSYFQGGGYTF. In nucleotides, the CDR3 is TGTGCCAGCAGTTACTTCCAGGGCGGTGGCTACACCTTC.

CDR3: CASVLSETYEQYF. CDR3 nucleotide sequence: TGTGCCAGTGTCCTATCTGAGACCTACGAGCAGTACTTC. The chain is built from TRBV7-9 and TRBJ2-7; D not resolved. The germline V gene encodes CDR1 SEHNR and CDR2 FQNEAQ (reference sequence). V lost 9 bases and J 2 bases, leaving 14 bases between the germline ends. This CDR3 is built from 13 residues.

The chain employs TRBV10-1 and TRBJ1-5; D gene uncertain. The CDR3 covers 12 residues. Looked up from germline, CDR1 is WNHNN and CDR2 is SYGVQD (reference sequence). The ends were cut back, 7 bases at V and 4 bases at J, with 8 bases in the middle. This CDR3 reads CASNQKNQPQHF. CDR3 nucleotides: TGCGCCAGCAACCAGAAAAATCAGCCCCAGCATTTT.

This clone was recorded once. The chain joins TRBV5-6 to TRBJ2-2; 10 bases are shared with TRBD2. In germline, CDR1 is SGHDT, CDR2 YYEEEE. Unmatched junction bases numbered 13, after V lost 3 bases and J lost 5 bases. The CDR3 has 18 amino acids. The CDR3 DNA sequence: TGTGCCAGCAGCTACCTTAGCGGGAGGAACCTCGGGACCGGGGAGCTGTTTTTT. Its translation: CASSYLSGRNLGTGELFF.

V usage is TRBV30 and J usage is TRBJ2-7, with 10 bases that match TRBD2. The CDR3 runs 12 residues. Trimming removed 5 bases from V and 3 bases from J; junction bases left unmatched: 1. The germline CDR1 and CDR2 sequences are GTSNPN and SVGIG (reference sequence). Here the CDR3 reads CAWRTSGYEQYF. In DNA, the CDR3 is TGTGCCTGGCGGACTAGCGGCTACGAGCAGTACTTC.

The chain combines TRBV19 with TRBJ2-1; TRBD1 might be the D (5 bases). The CDR3 totals 16 residues. Trimming shortened V by 4 bases and J by 5 bases, and 18 bases separated the two germline ends. Per germline, CDR1 LNHDA and CDR2 SQIVND (reference sequence). CDR3 sequence: CASSTPGRAPNNEQFF. The CDR3 bases are TGTGCCAGTAGTACCCCAGGGCGCGCGCCGAACAATGAGCAGTTCTTC.